This T cell receptor (beta chain) was sequenced in a study of blood T cell repertoires in COVID-19. Study-wide background: Specimens from acute and convalescent COVID-19 originated in the United States, Italy and Spain.

TCRdb's table, derived via immunoSEQ multiplex PCR, lists solely in-frame clones and lacks some. The sample has around 190,000 clones, 86% seen once. V lost 4 bases to trimming and J lost 8 bases; unmatched junction nucleotides: 4. Germline-derived CDR1 and CDR2 are KGHDR and SFDVKD. The CDR3 consists of 15 residues. The material sequenced was PBMCs or T cells enriched from blood (not recorded which). This clonotype was sampled from a man aged 40-49 years with acute COVID-19. The V call is TRBV24-1, the J call TRBJ2-1; 13 nucleotides line up with TRBD2. CDR3 loop: CATSETSGRYHEQFF. The CDR3 DNA is TGTGCCACCAGTGAGACTAGCGGGAGGTACCATGAGCAGTTCTTC.